A few counts support the clone carrying this TCR beta chain. The CDR3 has 18 amino acids. The V segment lost 2 bases and the J segment 5 bases; nucleotides outside the gene matches: 13. Looked up from germline, CDR1 is SNHLY and CDR2 is FYNNEI. TCRdb recomputed calls from the RT-PCR reads with MiXCR, one row per CDR3 protein. The sample holds about 700,000 distinct CDR3 sequences, 12% to 15% seen once. Sequenced input: memory CD4+ T cells from blood. The TCR originated in a female donor in good health, serving as a healthy control. The J gene is TRBJ2-7, the V gene TRBV2, with TRBD2 matching over 12 bases. Written as DNA, the CDR3 is TGTGCCAGCAGTGAAACGACTAGCGGGAGAACGCGACCCCACGAGCAGTACTTC. Amino acids: CASSETTSGRTRPHEQYF.